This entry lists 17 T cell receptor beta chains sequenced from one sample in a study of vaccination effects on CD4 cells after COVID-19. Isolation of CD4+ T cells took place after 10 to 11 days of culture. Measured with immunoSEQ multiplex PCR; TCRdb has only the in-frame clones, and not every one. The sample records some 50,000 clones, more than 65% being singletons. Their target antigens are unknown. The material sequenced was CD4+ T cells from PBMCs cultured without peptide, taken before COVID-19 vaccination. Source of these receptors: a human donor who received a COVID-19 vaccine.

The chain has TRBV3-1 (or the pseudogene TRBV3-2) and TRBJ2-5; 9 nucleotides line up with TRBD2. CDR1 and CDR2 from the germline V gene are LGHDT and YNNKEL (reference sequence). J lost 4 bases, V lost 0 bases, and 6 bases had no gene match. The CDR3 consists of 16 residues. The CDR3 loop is CASSQDSGGGAETQYF. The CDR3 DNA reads TGTGCCAGCAGCCAAGACTCCGGCGGGGGGGCAGAGACCCAGTACTTC.

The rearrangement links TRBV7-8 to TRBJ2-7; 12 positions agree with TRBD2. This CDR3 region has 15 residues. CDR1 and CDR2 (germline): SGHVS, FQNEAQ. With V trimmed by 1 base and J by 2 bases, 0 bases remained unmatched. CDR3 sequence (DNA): TGTGCCAGCAGCTTAGGGACTAGCGGGACCTACGAGCAGTACTTC. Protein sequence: CASSLGTSGTYEQYF.

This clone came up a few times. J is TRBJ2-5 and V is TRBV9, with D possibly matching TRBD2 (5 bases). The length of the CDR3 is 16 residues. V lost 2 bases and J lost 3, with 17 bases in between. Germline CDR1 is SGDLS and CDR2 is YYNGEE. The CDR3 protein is CASSVQPARGKETQYF. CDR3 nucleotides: TGTGCCAGCAGCGTCCAACCGGCGAGAGGGAAAGAGACCCAGTACTTC.

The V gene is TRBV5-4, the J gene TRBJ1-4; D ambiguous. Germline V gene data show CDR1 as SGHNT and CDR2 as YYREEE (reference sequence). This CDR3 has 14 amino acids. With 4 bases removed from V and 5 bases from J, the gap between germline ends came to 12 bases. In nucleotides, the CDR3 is TGTGCCAGCAGCCCCCGCGGAGGGAATGAAAAACTGTTTTTT. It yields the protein CASSPRGGNEKLFF.

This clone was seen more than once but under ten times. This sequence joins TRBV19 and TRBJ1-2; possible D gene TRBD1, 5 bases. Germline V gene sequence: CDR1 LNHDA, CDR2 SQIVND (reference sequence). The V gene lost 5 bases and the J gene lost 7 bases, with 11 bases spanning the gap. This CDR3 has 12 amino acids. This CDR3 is CASSPGRSGYTF. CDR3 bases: TGTGCCAGTAGTCCGGGGCGGTCTGGCTACACCTTC.

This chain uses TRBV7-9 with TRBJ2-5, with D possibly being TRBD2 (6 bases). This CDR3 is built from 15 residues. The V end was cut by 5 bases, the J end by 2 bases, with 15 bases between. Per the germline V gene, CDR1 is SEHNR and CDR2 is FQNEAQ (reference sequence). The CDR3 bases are TGTGCCAGCAGCCCCCCCGGGGGTCTTCAAGAGACCCAGTACTTC. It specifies CASSPPGGLQETQYF.

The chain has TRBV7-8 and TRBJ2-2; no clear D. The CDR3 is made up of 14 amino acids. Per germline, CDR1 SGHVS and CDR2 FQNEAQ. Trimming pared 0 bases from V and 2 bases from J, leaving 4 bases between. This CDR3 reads CASSLALNTGELFF. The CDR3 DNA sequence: TGTGCCAGCAGCTTAGCGCTAAACACCGGGGAGCTGTTTTTT.

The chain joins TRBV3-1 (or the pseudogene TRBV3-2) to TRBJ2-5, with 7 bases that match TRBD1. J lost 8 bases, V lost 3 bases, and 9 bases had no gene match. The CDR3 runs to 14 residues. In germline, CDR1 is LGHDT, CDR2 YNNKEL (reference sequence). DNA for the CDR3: TGTGCCAGCAGCCACCGGTGGCAGGGGGTAACCCAGTACTTC. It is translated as CASSHRWQGVTQYF.

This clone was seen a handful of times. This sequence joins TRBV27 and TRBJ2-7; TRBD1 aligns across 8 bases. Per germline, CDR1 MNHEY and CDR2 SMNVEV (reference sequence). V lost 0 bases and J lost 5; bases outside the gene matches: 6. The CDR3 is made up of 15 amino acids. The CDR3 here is CASSLSWTGSNEQYF. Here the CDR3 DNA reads TGTGCCAGCAGTTTATCCTGGACAGGGTCGAACGAGCAGTACTTC.

CDR3 bases: TGCGCCAGCAGCTTGGACCCCGGGAAGGATGAGCAGTTCTTC. It codes for CASSLDPGKDEQFF. The rearrangement uses TRBV5-1 and TRBJ2-1, with D perhaps TRBD2 (5 bases). V lost 0 bases and J 8 bases, leaving 12 bases between the germline ends. CDR3 length: 14 residues. Germline CDR1 and CDR2: SGHRS and YFSETQ.

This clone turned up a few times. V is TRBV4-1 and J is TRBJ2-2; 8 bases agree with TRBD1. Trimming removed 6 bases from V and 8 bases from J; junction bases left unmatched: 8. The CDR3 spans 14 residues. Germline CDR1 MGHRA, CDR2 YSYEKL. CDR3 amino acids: CASRPGQDIGELFF. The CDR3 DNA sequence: TGCGCCAGCAGACCGGGACAGGACATTGGGGAGCTGTTTTTT.

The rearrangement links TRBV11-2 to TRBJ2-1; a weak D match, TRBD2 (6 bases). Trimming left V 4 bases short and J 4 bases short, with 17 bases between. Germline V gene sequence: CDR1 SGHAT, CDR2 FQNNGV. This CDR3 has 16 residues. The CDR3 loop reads CASSSLGQRVYNEQFF. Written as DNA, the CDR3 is TGTGCCAGCAGCTCCTTGGGCCAGCGGGTTTACAATGAGCAGTTCTTC.

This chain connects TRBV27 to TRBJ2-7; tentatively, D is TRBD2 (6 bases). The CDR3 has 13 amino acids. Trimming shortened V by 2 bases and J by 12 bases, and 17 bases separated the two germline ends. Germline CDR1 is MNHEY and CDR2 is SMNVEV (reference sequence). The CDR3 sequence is CASSLERRDGLYF. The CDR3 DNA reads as TGTGCCAGCAGTTTAGAACGGCGGGACGGGTTGTACTTC.

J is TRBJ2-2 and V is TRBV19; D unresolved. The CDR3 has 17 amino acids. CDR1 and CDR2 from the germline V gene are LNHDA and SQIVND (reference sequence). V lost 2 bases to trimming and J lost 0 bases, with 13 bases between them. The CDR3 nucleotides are TGTGCCAGTAGTATAAGGGCGCAGACTTCGAACACCGGGGAGCTGTTTTTT. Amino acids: CASSIRAQTSNTGELFF. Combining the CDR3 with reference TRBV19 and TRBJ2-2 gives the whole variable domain DGGITQSPKYLFRKEGQNVTLSCEQNLNHDAMYWYRQDPGQGLRLIYYSQIVNDFQKGDIAEGYSVSREKKESFPLTVTSAQKNPTAFYLCASSIRAQTSNTGELFFGEGSRLTVL.

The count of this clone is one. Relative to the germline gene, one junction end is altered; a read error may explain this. This chain's CDR3 is CGDGGYQPQHF. DNA for the CDR3: TGTGGGGACGGAGGATATCAGCCCCAGCATTTT. V usage is TRBV20-1 and J usage is TRBJ1-5; the D gene is possibly TRBD1 (5 bases). The CDR3 sequence is 11 residues long. The germline gives CDR1 DFQATT, CDR2 SNEGSKA (reference sequence).

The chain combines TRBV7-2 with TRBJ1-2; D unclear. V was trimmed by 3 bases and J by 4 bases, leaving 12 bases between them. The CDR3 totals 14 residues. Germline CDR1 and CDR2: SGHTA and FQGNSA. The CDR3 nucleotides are TGTGCCAGCAGCTTTAACAGCCTCGTCTATGGCTACACCTTC. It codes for CASSFNSLVYGYTF.

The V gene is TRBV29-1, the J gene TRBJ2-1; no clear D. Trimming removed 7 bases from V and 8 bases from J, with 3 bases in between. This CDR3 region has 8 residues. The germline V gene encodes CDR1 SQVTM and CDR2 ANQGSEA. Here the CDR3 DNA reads TGCAGCGCGGATGAGCAGTTCTTC. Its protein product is CSADEQFF.